A single sample is the source of the 30 T cell receptor beta chains below, sequenced in a study of response to subunit inactivated influenza vaccine. MiXCR was run by TCRdb on the RT-PCR reads, yielding one entry per CDR3 protein. The repertoire holds about 520,000 distinct CDR3 sequences, around 25% seen once, with about 1.9% in the top ten. Sequencing used CD4+ T cells sorted from PBMCs, obtained about 5 days after vaccination. The receptors come from a man aged 50 or older who received an inactivated influenza vaccine.

This sequence joins TRBV15 and TRBJ2-7, with 8 nucleotides matching TRBD2. The germline CDR1 and CDR2 sequences are LNHNV and YYDKDF (reference sequence). With V trimmed by 0 bases and J by 2 bases, 3 bases remained unmatched. This CDR3 has 15 amino acids. The CDR3 protein is CATSREAGLAYEQYF. The CDR3 DNA reads as TGTGCCACCAGCAGAGAAGCGGGACTAGCCTACGAGCAGTACTTC. Variable domain in full (rest from reference TRBV15 and TRBJ2-7): DAMVIQNPRYQVTQFGKPVTLSCSQTLNHNVMYWYQQKSSQAPKLLFHYYDKDFNNEADTPDNFQSRRPNTSFCFLDIRSPGLGDTAMYLCATSREAGLAYEQYFGPGTRLTVT.

The chain couples TRBV4-3 to TRBJ1-2; TRBD1 matches 7 bases. Trimming took 0 bases from V and 6 from J; bases not matched to a gene: 4. The V gene's germline CDR1 is LGHNA and CDR2 YSLEER. This CDR3 has 14 residues. The CDR3 bases are TGCGCCAGCAGCCAAGAGACAGGGCAGGATGGCTACACCTTC. Amino acids: CASSQETGQDGYTF.

This clonotype has just a few counts. This chain uses TRBV5-1 with TRBJ1-6; unclear D gene. The CDR3 runs 14 residues. Germline CDR1 and CDR2: SGHRS and YFSETQ. Trimming pared 3 bases from V and 7 bases from J, leaving 11 bases between. The chain's CDR3 is CASSYSGTNSPLHF. The CDR3 DNA sequence: TGCGCCAGCAGCTACAGCGGCACCAATTCACCCCTCCACTTT.

The chain has TRBV12-3 or TRBV12-4 and TRBJ1-1; perhaps TRBD1 as D (5 bases). The CDR3 runs to 15 residues. The V end lost 6 bases, the J end lost 1 base, and 15 bases lay between the germline ends. The CDR3 spells CASSPTLTANTEAFF. The CDR3 nucleotides read TGTGCCAGCAGCCCCACCTTGACAGCGAACACTGAAGCTTTCTTT.

This clonotype was seen a few times. A read error is possible here, since a much larger clone lies one base away. J is TRBJ2-5 and V is TRBV28; D call uncertain. Trimming took 6 bases from V and 1 from J, leaving 3 bases between them. Germline V lookup: CDR1 MDHEN, CDR2 SYDVKM. The CDR3 covers 11 residues. The CDR3 sequence is CASRRQETQYF. For the CDR3, the DNA is TGTGCCAGCAGGCGCCAAGAGACCCAGTACTTC.

The rearrangement uses TRBV20-1 and TRBJ1-3, with unresolved D. From germline, CDR1 is DFQATT and CDR2 SNEGSKA (reference sequence). The CDR3 length is 13 residues. Trimming left V 6 bases short and J 2 bases short, with 11 bases between. The CDR3 protein is CSAHVGTGNTIYF. The CDR3 nucleotides are TGCAGTGCCCACGTAGGGACTGGAAACACCATATATTTT.

V gene TRBV7-2 combines with J gene TRBJ1-4; 9 bases line up with TRBD1. There are 14 residues in the CDR3. CDR1 and CDR2 (germline): SGHTA, FQGNSA. Trimming at V came to 4 bases and at J to 8 bases, leaving 5 bases not matched to a gene. CDR3 in amino acids: CASSSRTGDEKLFF. The CDR3 bases are TGTGCCAGCAGCTCCAGGACAGGGGACGAAAAACTGTTTTTT.

The chain carries TRBV20-1 and TRBJ1-3; unclear D gene. CDR1 is DFQATT, CDR2 SNEGSKA, per germline (reference sequence). CDR3 size: 14 residues. V was clipped by 3 bases and J by 0 bases, with 9 bases between them. Here the CDR3 reads CSASHRPSGNTIYF. The CDR3 nucleotides read TGCAGTGCTAGTCATCGCCCCTCTGGAAACACCATATATTTT.

The table lists this clonotype with a few counts. The V gene is TRBV20-1, the J gene TRBJ2-7, with D maybe TRBD1 (6 bases). CDR1 and CDR2 from the germline V gene are DFQATT and SNEGSKA (reference sequence). V gave up 7 bases and J gave up 4 bases, with 14 bases separating them. The CDR3 extends over 12 amino acids. In DNA form, the CDR3 reads TGCAGTGTTCAGGGGAATGGGTACGAGCAGTACTTC. It codes for CSVQGNGYEQYF.

The sample holds a few counts of this clonotype. The rearrangement links TRBV7-9 to TRBJ2-3, with 9 nucleotides matching TRBD1. The V gene end was trimmed by 5 bases and the J gene end by 3 bases; junction bases not matched to a gene: 3. CDR1 is SEHNR, CDR2 FQNEAQ, per germline (reference sequence). The CDR3 runs to 14 residues. CDR3 amino acids: CASSHRGLTDTQYF. In DNA, the CDR3 is TGTGCCAGCAGCCACAGGGGGCTTACAGATACGCAGTATTTT.

The J gene is TRBJ1-1, the V gene TRBV12-3 or TRBV12-4; 9 nucleotides line up with TRBD1. V shed 4 bases and J 6 bases; nucleotides not matched to a gene: 6. The CDR3 has 14 amino acids. In nucleotides, the CDR3 is TGTGCCAGCAGTTCCGGGACAGGGACCCCTGAAGCTTTCTTT. Amino acid sequence: CASSSGTGTPEAFF.

This clonotype was observed a handful of times. The CDR3 loop is CASTSGQGGGYTF. The CDR3 region has the DNA TGTGCCAGCACCTCCGGACAGGGCGGCGGCTACACCTTC. The rearrangement uses TRBV28 and TRBJ1-2; TRBD1 matches at 8 bases. Trimming removed 7 bases from V and 8 bases from J; junction bases left unmatched: 9. The CDR3 totals 13 residues. Germline CDR1 MDHEN, CDR2 SYDVKM.

The rearrangement links TRBV12-3 or TRBV12-4 to TRBJ2-6; D call uncertain. Between the trimmed V and J ends, which lost 4 bases and 0 bases, there was a span of 16 bases. This CDR3 contains 18 residues. The CDR3 loop is CASSYPPQWNSGANVLTF. In DNA, the CDR3 is TGTGCCAGCAGTTATCCCCCCCAATGGAACTCTGGGGCCAACGTCCTGACTTTC.

This clonotype appeared a few times. The chain joins TRBV3-1 to TRBJ2-7; 7 positions match TRBD2. Trimming at V came to 1 base and at J to 5 bases, leaving 8 bases not matched to a gene. The CDR3 runs to 15 residues. Germline V lookup: CDR1 LGHDT, CDR2 YNNKEL (reference sequence). CDR3 bases: TGTGCCAGCAGCCAAGGCGGGCGGGAGATCGACGAGCAGTACTTC. It encodes CASSQGGREIDEQYF.

The chain joins TRBV11-2 to TRBJ2-3; 11 nucleotides agree with TRBD2. J gave up 7 bases and V 1 base, and 7 bases lay outside the gene matches. This CDR3 has 16 residues. Germline V gene sequence: CDR1 SGHAT, CDR2 FQNNGV. The CDR3 sequence is CASSLGGSGGVNTQYF. The CDR3 region has the DNA TGTGCCAGCAGCTTAGGAGGTAGCGGGGGGGTGAATACGCAGTATTTT.

This clonotype is a singleton in its sample. The chain is built from TRBV6-2 or TRBV6-3 and TRBJ2-4; 7 bases match TRBD1. Per the germline V gene, CDR1 is MNHEY and CDR2 is SVGEGT. The CDR3 runs to 17 residues. The V gene end was trimmed by 0 bases and the J gene end by 4 bases; junction bases not matched to a gene: 9. The CDR3 DNA is TGTGCCAGCAGTTACTCGTTTGGACAGGTTTCAAAAAACATTCAGTACTTC. It yields the protein CASSYSFGQVSKNIQYF.

This clonotype was found a few times. The chain carries TRBV15 and TRBJ2-1, with 7 bases aligning to TRBD2. Trimming at V came to 3 bases and at J to 2 bases, leaving 4 bases not matched to a gene. CDR1 LNHNV and CDR2 YYDKDF come from the germline V gene (reference sequence). The CDR3 runs 15 residues. Here the CDR3 DNA reads TGTGCCACCAGCAGTTTTCGGGGGGCCTACAATGAGCAGTTCTTC. This gives the protein CATSSFRGAYNEQFF.

At least ten counts were recorded for this clonotype. CDR3 DNA: TGCGCCAGCAGCTTGGACCAAGAGACCCAGTACTTC. Translation gives CASSLDQETQYF. The genes are TRBV5-1 and TRBJ2-5; D remains ambiguous. This CDR3 region has 12 residues. Per germline, CDR1 SGHRS and CDR2 YFSETQ. V was shortened by 0 bases and J by 0 bases, with 0 bases between the two germline ends.

Only a few counts were recorded for this clonotype. V gene TRBV20-1 combines with J gene TRBJ2-3; 11 bases line up with TRBD2. CDR3 length: 15 amino acids. With V trimmed by 1 base and J by 6 bases, 6 bases remained unmatched. CDR1 and CDR2 from the germline V gene are DFQATT and SNEGSKA (reference sequence). The CDR3 DNA reads TGCAGTGCTAGAGTACTAGCGGGGGAGTTTGATACGCAGTATTTT. Protein product: CSARVLAGEFDTQYF.

V gene TRBV7-6 combines with J gene TRBJ2-7, with TRBD1 matching 10 bases. The CDR3 is made up of 15 amino acids. The J segment lost 2 bases and the V segment lost 5 bases, leaving 6 bases of the junction unmatched. Per the germline V gene, CDR1 is SGHVS and CDR2 is FNYEAQ. The CDR3 is CASSTRTGGTYEQYF. In nucleotides, the CDR3 is TGTGCCAGCAGCACCCGGACAGGGGGGACCTACGAGCAGTACTTC.

This clonotype was detected a few times. The chain has TRBV5-1 and TRBJ2-5; D is unresolved. Germline V gene data show CDR1 as SGHRS and CDR2 as YFSETQ. With 2 bases removed from V and 2 bases from J, the gap between germline ends came to 7 bases. This CDR3 spans 13 amino acids. The CDR3 loop reads CASSFNGQETQYF. DNA for the CDR3: TGCGCCAGCAGCTTTAACGGTCAAGAGACCCAGTACTTC.

This clonotype appeared a few times. The chain carries TRBV5-1 and TRBJ1-1; the D gene is possibly TRBD1 (5 bases). Trimming took 4 bases from V and 3 from J, leaving 10 bases between them. Germline V lookup: CDR1 SGHRS, CDR2 YFSETQ. This CDR3 is built from 13 residues. Here the CDR3 reads CASSVVQDTEAFF. The CDR3 bases are TGCGCCAGCAGCGTAGTACAGGACACTGAAGCTTTCTTT.

There are a few counts of this clonotype. V is TRBV5-4 and J is TRBJ1-2; D not certain. V was cut by 0 bases and J by 8 bases, with 11 bases left in between. Per the germline V gene, CDR1 is SGHNT and CDR2 is YYREEE (reference sequence). The CDR3 is 13 residues long. The CDR3, as DNA: TGTGCCAGCAGCTTGGAGGGTTCTCGCGGCTACACCTTC. This translates into CASSLEGSRGYTF.

The chain recombines TRBV3-1 with TRBJ1-1; D is unclear. The CDR3 covers 13 residues. Trimming shortened V by 3 bases and J by 3 bases, and 8 bases separated the two germline ends. CDR1 and CDR2 from the germline V gene are LGHDT and YNNKEL (reference sequence). The chain's CDR3 is CASSQAGHTEAFF. The CDR3 region has the DNA TGTGCCAGCAGCCAGGCCGGGCACACTGAAGCTTTCTTT.

This clonotype was detected a few times. V usage is TRBV20-1 and J usage is TRBJ1-1; 7 bases map to TRBD1. The CDR3 length is 14 residues. V lost 3 bases, J lost 0 bases, and 4 bases stayed unmatched. Germline CDR1 DFQATT, CDR2 SNEGSKA (reference sequence). The CDR3 reads CSARGDSMNTEAFF. CDR3 sequence (DNA): TGCAGTGCTAGGGGGGACAGCATGAACACTGAAGCTTTCTTT.

The rearrangement links TRBV10-3 to TRBJ2-1; D may be TRBD1 (6 bases). CDR1 is ENHRY, CDR2 SYGVKD, per germline. Trimming pared 8 bases from V and 7 bases from J, leaving 24 bases between. The CDR3 has 16 amino acids. CDR3 sequence (DNA): TGTGCCATCGCTTCGGCTCAGGGGATCTTTGGGAATGAGCAGTTCTTC. Translation gives CAIASAQGIFGNEQFF.

This clonotype was seen more than once but under ten times. V gene TRBV6-4 combines with J gene TRBJ2-1; D perhaps matches TRBD2 (6 bases). In germline, CDR1 is MRHNA, CDR2 SNTAGT. Trimming shortened V by 2 bases and J by 8 bases, and 19 bases separated the two germline ends. There are 16 residues in the CDR3. The DNA of the CDR3 is TGTGCCAGCAGTGACGTACTAGCATCGGGGTTTGATGAGCAGTTCTTC. Encoded protein: CASSDVLASGFDEQFF.

The table lists this clonotype with a few counts. The chain links TRBV7-9 to TRBJ1-1; D call uncertain. Germline CDR1 SEHNR, CDR2 FQNEAQ (reference sequence). This CDR3 contains 14 residues. The V gene lost 5 bases and the J gene lost 0 bases, with 10 bases spanning the gap. CDR3 nucleotide sequence: TGTGCCAGCAGCCCCAGTGGGTTGAACACTGAAGCTTTCTTT. This gives the protein CASSPSGLNTEAFF.

This clonotype was observed a handful of times. This chain connects TRBV4-1 to TRBJ2-1; 8 bases fit TRBD2. Germline V gene data show CDR1 as MGHRA and CDR2 as YSYEKL. V was clipped by 3 bases and J by 10 bases; unmatched bases: 20. The CDR3 loop spans 18 amino acids. This CDR3 is CASSHAVRLAMRGVEQFF. Here the CDR3 DNA reads TGCGCCAGCAGCCATGCCGTGAGACTAGCGATGAGGGGGGTAGAGCAGTTCTTC.

This clonotype was counted between two and nine times. The chain carries TRBV2 and TRBJ2-1, with D maybe TRBD1 (5 bases). This CDR3 region has 14 residues. V lost 4 bases and J 6 bases, leaving 13 bases between the germline ends. Germline V gene sequence: CDR1 SNHLY, CDR2 FYNNEI. CDR3 sequence (DNA): TGTGCCAGCAGTGTTGAACAGGACGGCAATGAGCAGTTCTTC. It translates to CASSVEQDGNEQFF.